The 3 T cell receptor beta chains presented below share a single source sample, sequenced in a study of blood T cells in healthy people across ages. Using a J-beta primer mix together with a sample-barcoded 5' primer, a second PCR was run for about 6 to 12 cycles. TCRdb used MiXCR to reprocess the 5' RACE reads, holding one entry per CDR3 protein. The repertoire has some 920,000 distinct CDR3 sequences, roughly 47% of them found once; the top ten carry about a fifth. What was sequenced was blood. These receptor sequences come from a woman aged 55-69 years in good health.

As regards this clonotype: The junction shows a germline mismatch at one end, possibly a read error. The chain links TRBV7-2 to TRBJ2-7; 8 bases fit TRBD2. Looked up from germline, CDR1 is SGHTA and CDR2 is FQGNSA. The CDR3 spans 15 residues. DNA of the CDR3: TGTGTCAGCAGGGCCGGGGGGGGCTTCTCCTACGAGCAGTACTTC. It encodes CVSRAGGGFSYEQYF.

This chain connects TRBV11-2 to TRBJ2-7; 9 nucleotides match TRBD1. Near its end, the DNA agrees better with TRBJ2-5, so the J call may be wrong. The CDR3 is 13 residues long. CDR1 is SGHAT, CDR2 FQNNGV, per germline. CDR3: CASSGQGSETQYF. CDR3 DNA: TGTGCCAGCAGCGGACAGGGGTCGGAGACCCAGTACTTC.

This chain uses TRBV20-1 with TRBJ2-7; 9 positions match TRBD2. This CDR3 is built from 13 residues. From germline, CDR1 is DFQATT and CDR2 SNEGSKA (reference sequence). Losses at the gene ends were 6 bases for V and 1 base for J; bases not matched to a gene: 4. The DNA of the CDR3 is TGCAGTGCGCGACTAGCGGATTCCTACGAGCAGTACTTC. This codes for CSARLADSYEQYF.